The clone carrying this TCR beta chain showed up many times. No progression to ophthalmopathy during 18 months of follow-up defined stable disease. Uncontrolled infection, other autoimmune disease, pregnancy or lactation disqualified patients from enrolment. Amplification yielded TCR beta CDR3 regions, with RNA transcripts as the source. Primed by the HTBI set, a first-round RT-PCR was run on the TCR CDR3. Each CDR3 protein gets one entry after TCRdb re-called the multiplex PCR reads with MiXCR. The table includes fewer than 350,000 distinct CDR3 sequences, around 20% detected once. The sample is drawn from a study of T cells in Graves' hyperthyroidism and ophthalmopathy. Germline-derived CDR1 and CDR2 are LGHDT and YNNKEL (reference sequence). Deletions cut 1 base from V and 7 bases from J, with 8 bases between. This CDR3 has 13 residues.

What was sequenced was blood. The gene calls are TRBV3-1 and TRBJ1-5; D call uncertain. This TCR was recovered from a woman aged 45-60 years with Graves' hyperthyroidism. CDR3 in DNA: TGTGCCAGCAGCCAAGGATTGGGACAGCCCCAGCATTTT. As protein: CASSQGLGQPQHF.